What follows describes a single TCR beta chain. Its target is unknown. A read error may explain this, as a much larger clone is one base away. This specimen belongs to a study of tumor-infiltrating lymphocytes in primary liver carcinoma. General observations from the study: Blood had a significantly lower top-250-clone fraction than tumors did (p = 0.039).

The CDR3 contains 15 residues. CDR1 and CDR2 from the germline V gene are MDHEN and SYDVKM. A constant-region primer served to make TCR beta cDNA from around 500 ng total RNA. TCR beta libraries came from three nested multiplex PCR rounds using slightly modified ARM-PCR. Each of the first two PCR rounds ran approximately 11 cycles with TRBV1-TRBV30 forward and C-beta reverse primers. TCRdb itself ran the multiplex PCR reads through MiXCR, one entry per CDR3 protein. The profile shows 100,000 to 120,000 distinct CDR3 sequences, around 84% of them singletons. Extraction of RNA together with DNA used roughly 19-32 mg of unsorted bulk tissue. Resecting the tumor surgically was how the patients' primary liver carcinoma was treated.

Sequenced sample: liver tumor tissue from sampling region 3. The subset is: tumor region T3, left-lateral pole. The rearrangement links TRBV28 to TRBJ1-5, with D hard to call. The receptor comes from a man aged 35-49 years with primary liver carcinoma and hepatitis B virus infection. The CDR3 loop is CASRVGVSSHQPQHF. The CDR3 DNA sequence: TGTGCCAGCAGGGTGGGAGTAAGTAGCCATCAGCCCCAGCATTTT.